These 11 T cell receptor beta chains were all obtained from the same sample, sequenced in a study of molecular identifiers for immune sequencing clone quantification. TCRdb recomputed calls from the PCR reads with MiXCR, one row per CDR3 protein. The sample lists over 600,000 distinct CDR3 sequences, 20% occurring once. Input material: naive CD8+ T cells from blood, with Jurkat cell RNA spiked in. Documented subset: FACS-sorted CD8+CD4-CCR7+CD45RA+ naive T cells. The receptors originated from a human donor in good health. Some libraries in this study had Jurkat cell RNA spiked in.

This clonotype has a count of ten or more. CDR3 coding DNA: TGTGCCAGCCAGTACTCATCTAACTATGGCTACACCTTC. Its protein product is CASQYSSNYGYTF. The V call is TRBV19, the J call TRBJ1-2; D not certain. The V and J ends lost 9 bases and 0 bases respectively, with 11 bases between them. Germline CDR1 is LNHDA and CDR2 is SQIVND (reference sequence). The CDR3 is made up of 13 amino acids.

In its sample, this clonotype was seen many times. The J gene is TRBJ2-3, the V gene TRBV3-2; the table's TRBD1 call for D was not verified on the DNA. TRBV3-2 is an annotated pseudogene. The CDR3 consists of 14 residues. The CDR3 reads CASSLPGAWDTQYF. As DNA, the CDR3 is TGTGCCAGCAGCCTGCCGGGGGCGTGGGATACGCAGTATTTT.

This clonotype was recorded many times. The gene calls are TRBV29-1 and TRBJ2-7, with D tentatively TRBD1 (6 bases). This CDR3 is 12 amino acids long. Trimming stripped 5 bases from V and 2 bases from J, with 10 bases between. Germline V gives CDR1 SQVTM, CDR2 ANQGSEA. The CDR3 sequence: CSVRTATYEQYF. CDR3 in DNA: TGCAGCGTTCGGACAGCCACCTACGAGCAGTACTTC.

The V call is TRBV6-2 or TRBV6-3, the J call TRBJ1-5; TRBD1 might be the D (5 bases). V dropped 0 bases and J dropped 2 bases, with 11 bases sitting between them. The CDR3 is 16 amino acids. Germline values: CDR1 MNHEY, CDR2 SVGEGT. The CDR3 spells CASSYSGGIGNQPQHF. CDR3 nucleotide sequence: TGTGCCAGCAGTTACTCTGGGGGTATAGGCAATCAGCCCCAGCATTTT.

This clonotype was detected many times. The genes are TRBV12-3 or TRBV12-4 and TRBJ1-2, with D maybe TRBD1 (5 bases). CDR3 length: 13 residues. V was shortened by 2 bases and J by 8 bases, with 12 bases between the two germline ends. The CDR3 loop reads CASSLNQGDGYTF. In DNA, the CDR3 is TGTGCCAGCAGTTTAAACCAGGGAGACGGCTACACCTTC.

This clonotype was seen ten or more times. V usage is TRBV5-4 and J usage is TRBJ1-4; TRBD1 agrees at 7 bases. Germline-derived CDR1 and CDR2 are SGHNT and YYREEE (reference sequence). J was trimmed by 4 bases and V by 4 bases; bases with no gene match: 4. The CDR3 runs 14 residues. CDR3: CASSPDRSNEKLFF. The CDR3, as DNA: TGTGCCAGCAGCCCGGACAGGAGTAATGAAAAACTGTTTTTT.

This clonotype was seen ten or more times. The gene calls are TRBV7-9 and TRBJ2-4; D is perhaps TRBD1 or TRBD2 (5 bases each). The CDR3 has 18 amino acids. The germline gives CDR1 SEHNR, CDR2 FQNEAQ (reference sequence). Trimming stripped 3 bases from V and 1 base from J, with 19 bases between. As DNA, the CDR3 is TGTGCCAGCAGCTTCGGTATAGGGGAGAAATCGGCCAAAAACATTCAGTACTTC. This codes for CASSFGIGEKSAKNIQYF.

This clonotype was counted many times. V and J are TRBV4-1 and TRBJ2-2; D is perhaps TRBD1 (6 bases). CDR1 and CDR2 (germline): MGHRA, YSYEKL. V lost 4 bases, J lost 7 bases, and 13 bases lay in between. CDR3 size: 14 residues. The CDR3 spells CASSPWGPVGELFF. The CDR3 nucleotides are TGCGCCAGCAGCCCTTGGGGGCCAGTCGGGGAGCTGTTTTTT.

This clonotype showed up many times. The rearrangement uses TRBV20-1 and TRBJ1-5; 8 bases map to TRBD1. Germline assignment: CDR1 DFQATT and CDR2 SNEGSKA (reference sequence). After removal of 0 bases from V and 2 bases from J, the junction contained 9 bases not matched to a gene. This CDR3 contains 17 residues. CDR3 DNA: TGCAGTGCTAGAGATCGTACAGGGGGGTTAGGCAATCAGCCCCAGCATTTT. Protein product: CSARDRTGGLGNQPQHF.

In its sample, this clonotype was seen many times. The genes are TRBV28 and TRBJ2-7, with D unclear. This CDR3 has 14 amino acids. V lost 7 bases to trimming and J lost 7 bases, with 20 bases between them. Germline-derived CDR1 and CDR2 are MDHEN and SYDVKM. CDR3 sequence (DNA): TGTGCCAGCAAGGTAGTCCAAGACCGTGGGGAGCAGTACTTC. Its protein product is CASKVVQDRGEQYF. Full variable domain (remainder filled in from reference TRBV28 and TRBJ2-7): DVKVTQSSRYLVKRTGEKVFLECVQDMDHENMFWYRQDPGLGLRLIYFSYDVKMKEKGDIPEGYSVSREKKERFSLILESASTNQTSMYLCASKVVQDRGEQYFGPGTRLTVT.

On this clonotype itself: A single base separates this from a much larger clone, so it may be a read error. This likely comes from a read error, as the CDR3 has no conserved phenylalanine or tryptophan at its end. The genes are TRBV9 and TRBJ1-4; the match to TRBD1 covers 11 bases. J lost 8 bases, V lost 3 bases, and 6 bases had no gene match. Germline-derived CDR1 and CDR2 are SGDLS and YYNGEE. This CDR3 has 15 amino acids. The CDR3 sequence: CASSGGQGAREKLFS. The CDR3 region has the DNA TGTGCCAGCAGCGGCGGACAGGGGGCTCGAGAAAAACTGTTTTCT.